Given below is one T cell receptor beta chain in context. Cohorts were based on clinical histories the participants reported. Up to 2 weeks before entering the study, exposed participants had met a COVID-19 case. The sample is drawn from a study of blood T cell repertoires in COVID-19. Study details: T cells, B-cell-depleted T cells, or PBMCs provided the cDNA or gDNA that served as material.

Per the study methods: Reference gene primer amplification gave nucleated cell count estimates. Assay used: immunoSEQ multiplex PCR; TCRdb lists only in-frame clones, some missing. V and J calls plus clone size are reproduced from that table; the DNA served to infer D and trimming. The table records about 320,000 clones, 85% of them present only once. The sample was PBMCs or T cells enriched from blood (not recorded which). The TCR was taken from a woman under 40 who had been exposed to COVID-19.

The CDR3 nucleotides are TGTGCCAGCAGCGGACTAGCGGGGGACACCTACGAGCAGTACTTC. The encoded protein is CASSGLAGDTYEQYF. The chain couples TRBV7-6 to TRBJ2-7; 13 positions agree with TRBD2. CDR1 is SGHVS, CDR2 FNYEAQ, per germline. This CDR3 is 15 amino acids long. V was pared by 5 bases and J by 2 bases, with 3 bases of the junction left unmatched.